One sample yielded the 18 T cell receptor beta chains listed below, sequenced in a study of blood T cell repertoires in COVID-19. The protocol was immunoSEQ multiplex PCR, while the TCRdb copy is restricted to in-frame clones and leaves out a portion. The data contain 350,000 to 450,000 clones, around 90% of them singletons. The sequenced sample consisted of peripheral blood. The source is a middle-aged man with acute or convalescent COVID-19.

J is TRBJ2-5 and V is TRBV11-2; 8 bases line up with TRBD1. The CDR3 consists of 16 residues. Germline V gene data show CDR1 as SGHAT and CDR2 as FQNNGV. J gave up 5 bases and V 3 bases, and 11 bases lay outside the gene matches. CDR3 region: CASSLTQGAPAETQYF. The CDR3 nucleotides are TGTGCCAGCAGCTTGACCCAGGGGGCCCCGGCGGAGACCCAGTACTTC.

This clone was observed a handful of times. V usage is TRBV29-1 and J usage is TRBJ1-1, with a tentative D call TRBD1 (5 bases). The CDR3 consists of 12 residues. Germline V gene sequence: CDR1 SQVTM, CDR2 ANQGSEA. Trimming cost V 6 bases and J 9 bases, with 17 bases left between them. As DNA, the CDR3 is TGCAGCGTCAGAAAACCGCAGGGTAAAGCTTTCTTT. This sequence encodes CSVRKPQGKAFF.

The CDR3 DNA reads as TGTGCCAGCAGTTTTGAGGGTGGGACAGGGGATCACAATCAAGAGACCCAGTACTTC. Translating gives CASSFEGGTGDHNQETQYF. The rearrangement joins TRBV28 to TRBJ2-5; TRBD1 agrees at 10 bases. The CDR3 is 19 amino acids. The J segment lost 2 bases and the V segment lost 3 bases, leaving 15 bases of the junction unmatched. Looked up from germline, CDR1 is MDHEN and CDR2 is SYDVKM.

The genes are TRBV2 and TRBJ1-1; a weak D match, TRBD1 (5 bases). Per the germline V gene, CDR1 is SNHLY and CDR2 is FYNNEI. The CDR3 loop spans 14 amino acids. V lost 4 bases, J lost 1 base, and 10 bases lay in between. DNA of the CDR3: TGTGCCAGCAGTGCTTTCAGGGAGAACACTGAAGCTTTCTTT. It is translated as CASSAFRENTEAFF.

This clone occurred a few times. The gene calls are TRBV28 and TRBJ1-2; weak D call: TRBD1 (6 bases). The CDR3 runs to 17 residues. Germline assignment: CDR1 MDHEN and CDR2 SYDVKM. Trimming shortened V by 7 bases and J by 4 bases, and 25 bases separated the two germline ends. Here the CDR3 reads CASTSDTYKNRAYGYTF. CDR3 nucleotide sequence: TGTGCCAGCACGTCCGACACCTATAAGAACAGGGCCTATGGCTACACCTTC.

This chain links TRBV28 with TRBJ1-2; D ambiguous. Trimming shortened V by 2 bases and J by 9 bases, and 10 bases separated the two germline ends. CDR3 length: 12 amino acids. The germline V gene has CDR1 MDHEN and CDR2 SYDVKM. The CDR3 DNA is TGTGCCAGCAGTTTAGAGCTGAATCGCTACACCTTC. It specifies CASSLELNRYTF.

J is TRBJ2-6 and V is TRBV24-1, with 8 bases aligning to TRBD1. With V trimmed by 4 bases and J by 2 bases, 3 bases remained unmatched. The CDR3 spans 16 residues. Germline CDR1 and CDR2: KGHDR and SFDVKD. The CDR3 is CATSDPGGAGANVLTF. The CDR3 DNA is TGTGCCACCAGTGACCCAGGGGGCGCTGGGGCCAACGTCCTGACTTTC.

The rearrangement uses TRBV9 and TRBJ1-2, with D unclear. This CDR3 has 13 residues. Germline-derived CDR1 and CDR2 are SGDLS and YYNGEE. V was pared by 1 base and J by 4 bases, with 8 bases between. The CDR3, as DNA: TGTGCCAGCAGCGTAACCCCTAGCTATGGCTACACCTTC. Protein product: CASSVTPSYGYTF. Full variable domain (rest looked up from reference TRBV9 and TRBJ1-2): DSGVTQTPKHLITATGQRVTLRCSPRSGDLSVYWYQQSLDQGLQFLIQYYNGEERAKGNILERFSAQQFPDLHSELNLSSLELGDSALYFCASSVTPSYGYTFGSGTRLTVV.

The gene calls are TRBV19 and TRBJ2-1; maybe TRBD2 (7 bases). Germline assignment: CDR1 LNHDA and CDR2 SQIVND (reference sequence). The CDR3 runs 16 residues. The V end was cut by 2 bases, the J end by 3 bases, with 14 bases between. CDR3 in amino acids: CASSIIKGGLYNEQFF. CDR3 DNA: TGTGCCAGTAGTATAATAAAGGGGGGGCTCTACAATGAGCAGTTCTTC.

V is TRBV3-1 (or the pseudogene TRBV3-2) and J is TRBJ2-2, with TRBD1 identical over 7 bases. The CDR3 is 17 amino acids. The V and J ends lost 0 bases and 0 bases, in that order; junction bases with no gene match: 4. Germline CDR1 and CDR2: LGHDT and YNNKEL (reference sequence). In DNA, the CDR3 is TGTGCCAGCAGCCAAGACAGGGGGAATACGAACACCGGGGAGCTGTTTTTT. This encodes CASSQDRGNTNTGELFF.

The chain couples TRBV28 to TRBJ2-5, with TRBD2 as a possible D gene (5 bases). Germline CDR1 reads MDHEN; CDR2 reads SYDVKM. The ends were cut back, 6 bases at V and 4 bases at J, with 24 bases in the middle. CDR3 length: 17 amino acids. As DNA, the CDR3 is TGTGCCAGCAGCCGTTTGACTTGGAGGCGGGTACGAGAGACCCAGTACTTC. It codes for CASSRLTWRRVRETQYF.

This clone showed up just a few times. The chain combines TRBV30 with TRBJ2-7; 7 bases align to TRBD1. The CDR3 covers 13 residues. J lost 7 bases, V lost 1 base, and 7 bases had no gene match. Germline V CDR1 and CDR2: GTSNPN, SVGIG (reference sequence). The CDR3 sequence is CAWSAGTVGEQYF. The CDR3 nucleotides are TGTGCCTGGAGTGCCGGGACAGTGGGTGAGCAGTACTTC.

A note on this clone: Other DNA sequences of this sample code for an identical CDR3. For the CDR3, the DNA is TGTGCCAGCAGTTCGGGACAGGGGAATCAGCCCCAGCATTTT. Its translation: CASSSGQGNQPQHF. The chain links TRBV28 to TRBJ1-5, with TRBD1 identical over 10 bases. The CDR3 sequence is 14 residues long. The V segment lost 4 bases and the J segment 4 bases; nucleotides outside the gene matches: 1. The germline gives CDR1 MDHEN, CDR2 SYDVKM. The full variable domain, with the rest looked up from reference TRBV28 and TRBJ1-5, is DVKVTQSSRYLVKRTGEKVFLECVQDMDHENMFWYRQDPGLGLRLIYFSYDVKMKEKGDIPEGYSVSREKKERFSLILESASTNQTSMYLCASSSGQGNQPQHFGDGTRLSIL.

In its sample, this clone was seen a few times. The gene calls are TRBV5-6 and TRBJ2-7; the match to TRBD1 covers 9 bases. V lost 2 bases, J lost 4 bases, and 7 bases stayed unmatched. The CDR3 runs 15 residues. Looked up from germline, CDR1 is SGHDT and CDR2 is YYEEEE. The CDR3: CASSFPGTGIYEQYF. In nucleotides, the CDR3 is TGTGCCAGCAGCTTTCCCGGGACAGGGATATACGAGCAGTACTTC. Full variable domain (remainder filled in from reference TRBV5-6 and TRBJ2-7): DAGVTQSPTHLIKTRGQQVTLRCSPKSGHDTVSWYQQALGQGPQFIFQYYEEEERQRGNFPDRFSGHQFPNYSSELNVNALLLGDSALYLCASSFPGTGIYEQYFGPGTRLTVT.

The chain has TRBV30 and TRBJ2-7; 10 bases align to TRBD1. The V and J ends lost 6 bases and 0 bases, in that order; junction bases with no gene match: 14. This CDR3 has 17 residues. Germline loops: CDR1 GTSNPN, CDR2 SVGIG (reference sequence). The CDR3 bases are TGTGCCTGCGCGCGGGACAGGGGACCTGCTCCCTCCTACGAGCAGTACTTC. Protein product: CACARDRGPAPSYEQYF.

V usage is TRBV2 and J usage is TRBJ1-2; weak D call: TRBD1 (5 bases). Between the trimmed V and J ends, which lost 9 bases and 3 bases, there was a span of 11 bases. The CDR3 length is 12 residues. Germline V gene data show CDR1 as SNHLY and CDR2 as FYNNEI. The CDR3 spells CASRGRDYGYTF. CDR3 DNA: TGTGCCAGTAGGGGCAGGGACTATGGCTACACCTTC.

The chain recombines TRBV18 with TRBJ2-2, with 8 bases aligning to TRBD2. The CDR3 extends over 16 amino acids. Trimming cost V 2 bases and J 1 base; bases outside gene matches: 3. Germline V gene sequence: CDR1 KGHSH, CDR2 LQKENI. CDR3: CASSPGGRRNTGELFF. The CDR3, as DNA: TGTGCCAGCTCACCAGGCGGGAGGAGGAACACCGGGGAGCTGTTTTTT.

The chain has TRBV27 and TRBJ2-7, with 12 bases matching TRBD1. Trimming at V came to 6 bases and at J to 2 bases, leaving 5 bases not matched to a gene. Per the germline V gene, CDR1 is MNHEY and CDR2 is SMNVEV (reference sequence). This CDR3 has 15 residues. In DNA form, the CDR3 reads TGTGCCAGCAGCATAGGGACAGGGGGCCCCTACGAGCAGTACTTC. Translation gives CASSIGTGGPYEQYF.